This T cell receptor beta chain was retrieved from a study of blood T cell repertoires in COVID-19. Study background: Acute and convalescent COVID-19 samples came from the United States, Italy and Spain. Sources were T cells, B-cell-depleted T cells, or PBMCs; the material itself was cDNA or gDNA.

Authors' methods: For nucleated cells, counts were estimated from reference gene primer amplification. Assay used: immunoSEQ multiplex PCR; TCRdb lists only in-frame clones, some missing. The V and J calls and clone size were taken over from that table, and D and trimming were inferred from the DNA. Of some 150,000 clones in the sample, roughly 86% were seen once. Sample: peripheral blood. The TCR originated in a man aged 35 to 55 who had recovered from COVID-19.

The CDR3: CASSFSGRALVNEQFF. For the CDR3, the DNA is TGCGCCAGCAGCTTTAGCGGGAGGGCCCTCGTTAATGAGCAGTTCTTC. The chain couples TRBV5-1 to TRBJ2-1; 11 bases are a match to TRBD2. Germline-derived CDR1 and CDR2 are SGHRS and YFSETQ. V shed 2 bases, J shed 7 bases, and the junction held 8 bases outside the gene matches. The CDR3 loop spans 16 amino acids.